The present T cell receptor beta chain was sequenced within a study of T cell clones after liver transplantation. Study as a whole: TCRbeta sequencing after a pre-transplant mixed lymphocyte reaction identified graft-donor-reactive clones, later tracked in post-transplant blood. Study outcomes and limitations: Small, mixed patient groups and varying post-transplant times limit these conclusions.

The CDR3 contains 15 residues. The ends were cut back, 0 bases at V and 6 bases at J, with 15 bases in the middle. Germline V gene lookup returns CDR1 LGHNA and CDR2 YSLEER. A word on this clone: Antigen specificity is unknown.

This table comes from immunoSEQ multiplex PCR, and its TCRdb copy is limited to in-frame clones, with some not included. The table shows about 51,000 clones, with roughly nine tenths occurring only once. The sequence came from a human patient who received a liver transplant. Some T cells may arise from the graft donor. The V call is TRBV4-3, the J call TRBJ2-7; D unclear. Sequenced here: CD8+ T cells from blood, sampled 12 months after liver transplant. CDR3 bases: TGCGCCAGCAGCCAAGATCTTTGGGTGCGTGGCGAGCAGTACTTC. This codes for CASSQDLWVRGEQYF.